This T cell receptor beta chain was found in a study of T cells in narcolepsy. Background on the study: Patients with NT1 or NT2 and healthy control donors were enrolled. General observations from the study: Autoreactive HCRT-specific and TRIB2-specific clonotypes were marked in same-patient CSF-versus-blood CD4+ comparisons. In some patient and control memory CD4+ samples, autoreactive clones were absent. Autoreactive clonotypes reportedly recurred in blood of same and different patients, not controls.

Measured with immunoSEQ multiplex PCR; TCRdb has only the in-frame clones, and not every one. The profile shows roughly 12,000 clones, around 94% of them singletons. This CDR3 has 14 residues. In germline, CDR1 is SGDLS, CDR2 YYNGEE. V was cut by 2 bases and J by 3 bases, with 11 bases left in between. Concerning this clone itself: Its antigen is still unknown.

Sequenced sample: CD45RA- memory CD4+ T cells from PBMCs. This TCR was sampled from a human donor with narcolepsy. The V gene is TRBV9, the J gene TRBJ2-5; possible D gene TRBD1, 6 bases. In DNA form, the CDR3 reads TGTGCCAGCAGCGTCAGTCAGGGGAAAGAGACCCAGTACTTC. Its translation is CASSVSQGKETQYF.